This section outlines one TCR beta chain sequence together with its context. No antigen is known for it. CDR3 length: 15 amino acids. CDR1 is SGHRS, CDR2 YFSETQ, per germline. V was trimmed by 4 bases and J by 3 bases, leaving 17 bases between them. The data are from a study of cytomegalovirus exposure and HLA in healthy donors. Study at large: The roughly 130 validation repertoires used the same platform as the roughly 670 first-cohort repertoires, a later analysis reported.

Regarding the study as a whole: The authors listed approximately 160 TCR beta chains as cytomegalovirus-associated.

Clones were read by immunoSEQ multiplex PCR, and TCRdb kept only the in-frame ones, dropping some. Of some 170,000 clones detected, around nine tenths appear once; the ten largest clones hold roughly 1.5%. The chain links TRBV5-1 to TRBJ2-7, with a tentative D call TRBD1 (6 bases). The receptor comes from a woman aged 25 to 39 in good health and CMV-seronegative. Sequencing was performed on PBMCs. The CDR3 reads CASSPKPGHSYEQYF. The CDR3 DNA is TGCGCCAGCAGCCCCAAACCGGGACACAGCTACGAGCAGTACTTC.